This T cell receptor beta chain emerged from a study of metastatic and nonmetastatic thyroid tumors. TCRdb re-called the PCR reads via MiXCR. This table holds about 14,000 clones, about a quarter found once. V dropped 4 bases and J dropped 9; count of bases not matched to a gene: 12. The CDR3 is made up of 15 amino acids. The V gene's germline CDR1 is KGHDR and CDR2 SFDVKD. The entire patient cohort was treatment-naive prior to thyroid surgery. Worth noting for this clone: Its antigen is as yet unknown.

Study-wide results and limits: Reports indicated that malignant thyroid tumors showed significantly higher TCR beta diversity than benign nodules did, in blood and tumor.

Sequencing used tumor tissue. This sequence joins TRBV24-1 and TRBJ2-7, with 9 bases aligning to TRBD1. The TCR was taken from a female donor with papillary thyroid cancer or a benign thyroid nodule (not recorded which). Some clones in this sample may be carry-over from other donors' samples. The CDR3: CATSDRPGQGGGQYF. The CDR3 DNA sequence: TGTGCCACCAGTGACAGACCGGGACAGGGAGGAGGGCAGTACTTC.